This T cell receptor (beta chain) is from a study of beta chain features in type 1 diabetes. Points from the study as a whole: Sequencing used cDNA, and cells with high TCR expression could therefore be over-represented. The naive, central memory and Treg TCRB repertoires showed an apparent similarity that was greater among patients than among healthy donors. A potential PCR bias toward shorter templates would be equal in patient and control samples.

This CDR3 comprises 17 residues. The germline V gene encodes CDR1 SGHTA and CDR2 FQGNSA. V lost 2 bases, J lost 6 bases, and 15 bases stayed unmatched. This clone was counted a few times. The antigen remains unidentified. CD4+ cells of the naive, central memory, regulatory and stem cell-like memory types were sorted via CD45RO/CCR7/CD25/CD127/CD95/CD27. Every bit of the isolated RNA underwent reverse transcription, so sequencing read expressed TCRB transcripts. The repertoire was sequenced with immunoSEQ multiplex PCR; TCRdb's copy has only in-frame clones and lacks some. This sample has 250,000 to 350,000 clones, with 11% to 15% found just once.

The chain joins TRBV7-2 to TRBJ2-7; 8 bases fit TRBD2. Sequenced input: central memory CD4+ T cells from blood. The source of this sequence is a man aged 30-40 years in good health. The CDR3 DNA is TGTGCCAGCAGCTTAACGACGCGGGGGGCCACCGGGGCCGAGCAGTACTTC. Translated: CASSLTTRGATGAEQYF.